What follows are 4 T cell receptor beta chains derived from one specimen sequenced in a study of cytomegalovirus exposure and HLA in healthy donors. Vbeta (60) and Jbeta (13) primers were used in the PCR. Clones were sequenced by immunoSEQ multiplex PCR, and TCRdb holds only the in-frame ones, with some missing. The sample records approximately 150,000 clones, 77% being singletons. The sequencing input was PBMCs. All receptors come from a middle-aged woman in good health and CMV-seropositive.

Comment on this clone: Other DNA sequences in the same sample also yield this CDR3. The CDR3 protein is CSARGTYEQYF. The CDR3 DNA follows: TGCAGTGCTAGAGGTACTTACGAGCAGTACTTC. The V call is TRBV20-1, the J call TRBJ2-7; D remains unclear. Germline V gene data show CDR1 as DFQATT and CDR2 as SNEGSKA (reference sequence). CDR3 length: 11 residues. V was cut by 1 base and J by 4 bases, with 5 bases left in between.

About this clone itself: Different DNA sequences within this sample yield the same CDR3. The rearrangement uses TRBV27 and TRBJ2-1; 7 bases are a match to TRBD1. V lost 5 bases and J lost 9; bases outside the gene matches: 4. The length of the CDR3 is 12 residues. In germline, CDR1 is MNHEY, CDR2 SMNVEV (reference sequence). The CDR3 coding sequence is TGTGCCAGCAGTGTCAGGGGGACTGAGCAGTTCTTC. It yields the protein CASSVRGTEQFF.

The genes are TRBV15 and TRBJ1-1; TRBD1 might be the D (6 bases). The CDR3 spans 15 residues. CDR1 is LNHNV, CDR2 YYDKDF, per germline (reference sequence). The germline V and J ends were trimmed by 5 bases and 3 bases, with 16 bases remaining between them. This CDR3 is CATSGTGNDYTEAFF. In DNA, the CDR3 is TGTGCCACCAGCGGAACAGGGAATGACTACACTGAAGCTTTCTTT.

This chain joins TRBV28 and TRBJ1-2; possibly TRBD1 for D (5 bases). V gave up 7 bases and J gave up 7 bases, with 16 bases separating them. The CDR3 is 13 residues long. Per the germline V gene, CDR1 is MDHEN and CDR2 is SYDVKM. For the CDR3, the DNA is TGTGCCAGCACCTCTCACCGACAGCCTGGCTACACCTTC. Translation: CASTSHRQPGYTF.